This is a list of T cell receptor beta chains from one sample in a study of T cells expressing NK-cell markers. TCRdb derives one entry per CDR3 protein from the 5' RACE reads, leaving out DNA. The table lists about 440,000 distinct CDR3 sequences. What was sequenced was blood T cells: a sorted CD56 or NKG2C T cell subset, CD4+ or CD8+ T cells, or bulk PBMC T cells (not recorded which). The receptors were sampled from a woman between 18 and 70 years old in good health. The CDR3 runs from the conserved cysteine through the conserved F or W. Each record gives: J gene, V gene, CDR3 protein.

>TRBJ2-1|TRBV15
CATSRGGQYNEQFF
>TRBJ2-1|TRBV4-3
CASSQDILFDEQFF
>TRBJ2-5|TRBV12-3/TRBV12-4
CASSLLVAGEETQYF
>TRBJ2-3|TRBV12-3/TRBV12-4
CASSSYASGGAGDTQYF
>TRBJ1-1|TRBV29-1
CSVDGDRGTEAFF
>TRBJ2-1|TRBV12-3/TRBV12-4
CASSSPGTEAYNEQFF
>TRBJ2-1|TRBV29-1
CSVEGWVRGNEQFF
>TRBJ2-3|TRBV5-5
CASSSGLAGVTDTQYF
>TRBJ1-1|TRBV20-1
CSAWQGARTEAFF
>TRBJ2-1|TRBV4-3
CASSQDRAGLSYNEQFF
>TRBJ2-5|TRBV7-2
CASSLAGETQYF
>TRBJ2-5|TRBV29-1
CSVDREQETQYF
>TRBJ2-7|TRBV12-3/TRBV12-4
CASSFFQDEQYF
>TRBJ2-7|TRBV9
CASSASGRSDEQYF
>TRBJ2-2|TRBV28
CASSWADGELFF